This TCR beta chain is from a study of blood T cells in healthy people across ages. Overall study findings and caveats: In long-lived donors, naive CD4+ cell counts and diversity exceeded those of aged donors.

Deletions cut 0 bases from V and 2 bases from J, with 9 bases between. From germline, CDR1 is SGDLS and CDR2 YYNGEE. The CDR3 totals 14 residues. Concerning this clonotype: Its antigen remains unknown.

A second about 7 to 12 cycle PCR used barcoded and J-beta primers. TCRdb recomputed calls from the 5' RACE reads with MiXCR, one row per CDR3 protein. The data contain roughly 800,000 distinct CDR3 sequences, more than 20% of them seen just once; the ten biggest clones take up 3% to 4%. The same data also went into a second study, on T cells of mothers and their children.

The sequence derives from a boy between 10 and 17 years old in good health. The chain joins TRBV9 to TRBJ2-7; no clear D gene. The sample taken for sequencing was blood. The chain's CDR3 is CASSVADTPYEQYF. The DNA of the CDR3 is TGTGCCAGCAGCGTAGCTGACACTCCCTACGAGCAGTACTTC. Looking up the rest from reference TRBV9 and TRBJ2-7 gives the full variable domain: DSGVTQTPKHLITATGQRVTLRCSPRSGDLSVYWYQQSLDQGLQFLIQYYNGEERAKGNILERFSAQQFPDLHSELNLSSLELGDSALYFCASSVADTPYEQYFGPGTRLTVT.